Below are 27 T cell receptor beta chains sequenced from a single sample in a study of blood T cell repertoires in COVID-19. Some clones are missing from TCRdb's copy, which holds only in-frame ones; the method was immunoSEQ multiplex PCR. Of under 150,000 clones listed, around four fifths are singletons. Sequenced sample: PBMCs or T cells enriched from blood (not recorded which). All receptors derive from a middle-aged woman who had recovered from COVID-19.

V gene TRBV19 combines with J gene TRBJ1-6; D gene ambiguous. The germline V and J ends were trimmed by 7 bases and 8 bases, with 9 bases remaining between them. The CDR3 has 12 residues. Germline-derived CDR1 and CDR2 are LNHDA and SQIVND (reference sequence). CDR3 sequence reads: CASNFLDSPLHF. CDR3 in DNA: TGTGCCAGTAACTTCCTGGATTCACCCCTCCACTTT.

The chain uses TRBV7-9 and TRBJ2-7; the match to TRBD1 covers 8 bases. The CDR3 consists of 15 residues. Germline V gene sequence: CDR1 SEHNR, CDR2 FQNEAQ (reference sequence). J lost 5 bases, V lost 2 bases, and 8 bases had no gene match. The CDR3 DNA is TGTGCCAGCAGCTTATTAGGACAGGGAGATCACGAGCAGTACTTC. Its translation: CASSLLGQGDHEQYF.

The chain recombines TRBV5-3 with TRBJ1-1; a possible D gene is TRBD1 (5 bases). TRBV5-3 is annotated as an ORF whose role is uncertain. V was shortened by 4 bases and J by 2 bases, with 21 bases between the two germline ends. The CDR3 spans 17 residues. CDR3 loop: CARSLSSCGGVNTEAFF. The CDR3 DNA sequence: TGTGCCAGAAGCCTTTCCTCTTGCGGAGGGGTAAACACTGAAGCTTTCTTT.

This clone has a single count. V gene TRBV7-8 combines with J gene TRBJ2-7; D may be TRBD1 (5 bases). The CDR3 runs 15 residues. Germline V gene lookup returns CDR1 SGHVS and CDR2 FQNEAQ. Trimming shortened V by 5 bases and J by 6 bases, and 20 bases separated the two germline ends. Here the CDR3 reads CASSAKTALQAEQYF. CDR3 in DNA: TGTGCCAGCAGCGCCAAGACAGCCCTGCAGGCCGAGCAGTACTTC.

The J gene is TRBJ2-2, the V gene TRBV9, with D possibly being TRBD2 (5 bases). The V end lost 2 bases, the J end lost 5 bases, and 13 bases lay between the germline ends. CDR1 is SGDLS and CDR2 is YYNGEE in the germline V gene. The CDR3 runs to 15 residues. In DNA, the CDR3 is TGTGCCAGCAGCGTTCGGGGTCGGGGAACCGGGGAGCTGTTTTTT. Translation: CASSVRGRGTGELFF.

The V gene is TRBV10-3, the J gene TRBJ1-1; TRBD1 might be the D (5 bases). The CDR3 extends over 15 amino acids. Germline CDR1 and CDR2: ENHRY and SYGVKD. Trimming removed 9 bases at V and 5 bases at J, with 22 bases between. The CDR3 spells CAITRGAGLGTEAFF. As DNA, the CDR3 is TGTGCCATAACCCGGGGAGCGGGACTGGGTACTGAAGCTTTCTTT.

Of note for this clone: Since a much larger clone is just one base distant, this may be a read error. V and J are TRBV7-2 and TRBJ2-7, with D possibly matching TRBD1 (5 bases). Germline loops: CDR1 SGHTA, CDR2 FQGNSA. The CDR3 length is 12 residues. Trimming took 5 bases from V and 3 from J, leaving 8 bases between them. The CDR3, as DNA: TGTGCCAGCAGCCTGGACATCTACGAGCAGTACTTC. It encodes CASSLDIYEQYF.

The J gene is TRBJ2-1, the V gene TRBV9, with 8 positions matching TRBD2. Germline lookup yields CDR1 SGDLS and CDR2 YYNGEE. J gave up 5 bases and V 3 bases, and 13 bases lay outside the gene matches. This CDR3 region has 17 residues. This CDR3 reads CASSASVPGTRNNEQFF. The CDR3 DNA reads TGTGCCAGCAGCGCCTCCGTCCCCGGGACTAGAAACAATGAGCAGTTCTTC.

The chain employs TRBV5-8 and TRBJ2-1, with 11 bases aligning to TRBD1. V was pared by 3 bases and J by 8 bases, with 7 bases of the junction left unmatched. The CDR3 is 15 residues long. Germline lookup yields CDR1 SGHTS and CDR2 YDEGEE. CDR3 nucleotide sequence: TGTGCCAGCAGCTCCCGGACAGGGGGCGGCGATGAGCAGTTCTTC. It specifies CASSSRTGGGDEQFF.

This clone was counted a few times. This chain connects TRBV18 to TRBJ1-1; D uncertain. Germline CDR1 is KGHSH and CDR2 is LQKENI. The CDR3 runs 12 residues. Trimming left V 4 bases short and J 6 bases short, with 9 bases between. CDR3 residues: CASSLVGPEAFF. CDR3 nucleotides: TGTGCCAGCTCACTCGTTGGCCCTGAAGCTTTCTTT.

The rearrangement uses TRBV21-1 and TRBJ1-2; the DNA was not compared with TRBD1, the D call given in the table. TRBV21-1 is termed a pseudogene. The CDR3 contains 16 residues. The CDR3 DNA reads TGTGCCAGCAGCAAAGCGGGGCCAGGGCTAAACTATGGCTACACCTTC. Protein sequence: CASSKAGPGLNYGYTF.

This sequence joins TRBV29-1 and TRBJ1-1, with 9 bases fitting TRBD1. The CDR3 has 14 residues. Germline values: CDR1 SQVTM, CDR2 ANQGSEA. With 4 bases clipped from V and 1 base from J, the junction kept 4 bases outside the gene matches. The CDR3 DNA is TGCAGCGTTGTCCCGGGACAGGGGAACACTGAAGCTTTCTTT. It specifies CSVVPGQGNTEAFF.

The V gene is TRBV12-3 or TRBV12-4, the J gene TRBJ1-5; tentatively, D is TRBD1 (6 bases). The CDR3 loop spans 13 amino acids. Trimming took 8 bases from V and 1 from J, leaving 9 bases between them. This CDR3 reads CASQGRSNQPQHF. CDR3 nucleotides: TGTGCCAGCCAGGGGCGGAGCAATCAGCCCCAGCATTTT.

CDR3: CASSLGTSWQINQPQHF. The CDR3 DNA follows: TGTGCCAGCAGCTTAGGAACGTCATGGCAAATCAATCAGCCCCAGCATTTT. The chain joins TRBV11-2 to TRBJ1-5, with D unresolved. Germline lookup yields CDR1 SGHAT and CDR2 FQNNGV. The CDR3 contains 17 residues. The V end was cut by 1 base, the J end by 3 bases, with 16 bases between.

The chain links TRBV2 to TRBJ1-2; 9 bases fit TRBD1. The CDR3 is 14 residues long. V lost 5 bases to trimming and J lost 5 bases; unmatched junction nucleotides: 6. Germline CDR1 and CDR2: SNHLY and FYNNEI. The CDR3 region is CASSPLTGGYGYTF. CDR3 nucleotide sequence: TGTGCCAGCAGTCCTTTGACAGGGGGTTATGGCTACACCTTC. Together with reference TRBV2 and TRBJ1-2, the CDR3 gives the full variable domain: EPEVTQTPSHQVTQMGQEVILRCVPISNHLYFYWYRQILGQKVEFLVSFYNNEISEKSEIFDDQFSVERPDGSNFTLKIRSTKLEDSAMYFCASSPLTGGYGYTFGSGTRLTVV.

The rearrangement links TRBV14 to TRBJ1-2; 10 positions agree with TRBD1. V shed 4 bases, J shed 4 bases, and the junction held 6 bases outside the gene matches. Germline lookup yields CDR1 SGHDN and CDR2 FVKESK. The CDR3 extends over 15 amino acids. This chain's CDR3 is CASSPLGQGGYGYTF. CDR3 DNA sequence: TGTGCCAGCAGCCCTCTAGGACAGGGGGGCTATGGCTACACCTTC.

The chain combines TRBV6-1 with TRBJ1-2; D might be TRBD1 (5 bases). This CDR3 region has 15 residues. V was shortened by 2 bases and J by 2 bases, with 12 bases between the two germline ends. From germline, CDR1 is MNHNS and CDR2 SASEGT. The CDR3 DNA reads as TGTGCCAGCAGTGAACTGTGGGGCGAGAACTATGGCTACACCTTC. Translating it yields CASSELWGENYGYTF.

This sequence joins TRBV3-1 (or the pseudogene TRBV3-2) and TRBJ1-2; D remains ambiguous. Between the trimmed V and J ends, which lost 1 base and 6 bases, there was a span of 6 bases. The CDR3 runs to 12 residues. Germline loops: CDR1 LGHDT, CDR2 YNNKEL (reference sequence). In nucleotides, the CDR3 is TGTGCCAGCAGCCAAGCGGGAAATGGCTACACCTTC. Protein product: CASSQAGNGYTF.

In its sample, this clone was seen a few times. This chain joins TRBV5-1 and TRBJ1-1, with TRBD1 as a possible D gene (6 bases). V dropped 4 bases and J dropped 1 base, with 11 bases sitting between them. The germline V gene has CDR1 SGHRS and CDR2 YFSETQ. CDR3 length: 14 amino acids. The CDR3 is CASSHDRRNTEAFF. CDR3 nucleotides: TGCGCCAGCAGCCATGACAGGAGGAACACTGAAGCTTTCTTT.

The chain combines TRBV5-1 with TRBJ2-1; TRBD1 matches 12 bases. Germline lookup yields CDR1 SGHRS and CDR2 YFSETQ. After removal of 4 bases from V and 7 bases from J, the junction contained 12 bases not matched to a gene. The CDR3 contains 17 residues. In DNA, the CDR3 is TGCGCCAGCAGCATAGACCCGGGACAGGGGGCGAGGAATGAGCAGTTCTTC. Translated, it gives CASSIDPGQGARNEQFF.

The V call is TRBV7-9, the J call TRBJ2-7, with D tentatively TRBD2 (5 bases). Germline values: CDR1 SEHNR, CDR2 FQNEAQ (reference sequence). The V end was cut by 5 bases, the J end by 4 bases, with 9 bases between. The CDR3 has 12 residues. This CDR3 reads CASSNSGYEQYF. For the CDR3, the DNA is TGTGCCAGCAGCAACAGCGGATACGAGCAGTACTTC.

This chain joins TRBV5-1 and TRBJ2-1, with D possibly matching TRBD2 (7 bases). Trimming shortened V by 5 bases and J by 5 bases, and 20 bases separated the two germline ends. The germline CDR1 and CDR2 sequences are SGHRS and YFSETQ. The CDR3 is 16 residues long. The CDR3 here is CASRGGAAEKDNEQFF. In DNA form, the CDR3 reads TGCGCCAGCAGGGGGGGGGCCGCTGAAAAGGACAATGAGCAGTTCTTC. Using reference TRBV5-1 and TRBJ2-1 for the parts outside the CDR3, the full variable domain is KAGVTQTPRYLIKTRGQQVTLSCSPISGHRSVSWYQQTPGQGLQFLFEYFSETQRNKGNFPGRFSGRQFSNSRSEMNVSTLELGDSALYLCASRGGAAEKDNEQFFGPGTRLTVL.

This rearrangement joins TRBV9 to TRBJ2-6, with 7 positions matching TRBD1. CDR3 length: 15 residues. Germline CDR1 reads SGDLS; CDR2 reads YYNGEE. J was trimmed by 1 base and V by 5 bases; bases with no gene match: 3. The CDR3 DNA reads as TGTGCCAGCAGTCTGACAGGGTCTGGGGCCAACGTCCTGACTTTC. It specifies CASSLTGSGANVLTF.

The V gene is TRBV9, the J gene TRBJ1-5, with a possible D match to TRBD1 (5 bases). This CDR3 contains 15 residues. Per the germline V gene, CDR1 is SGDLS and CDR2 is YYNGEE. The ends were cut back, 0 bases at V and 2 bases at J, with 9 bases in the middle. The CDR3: CASSVGSQGNQPQHF. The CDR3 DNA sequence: TGTGCCAGCAGCGTAGGTTCACAGGGCAATCAGCCCCAGCATTTT.

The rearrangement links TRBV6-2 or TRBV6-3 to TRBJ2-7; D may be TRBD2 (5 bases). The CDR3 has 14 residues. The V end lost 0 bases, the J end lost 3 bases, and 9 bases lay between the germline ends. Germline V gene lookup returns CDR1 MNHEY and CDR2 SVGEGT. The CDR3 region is CASSYSGGSYEQYF. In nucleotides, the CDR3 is TGTGCCAGCAGTTACTCGGGTGGGAGCTACGAGCAGTACTTC.

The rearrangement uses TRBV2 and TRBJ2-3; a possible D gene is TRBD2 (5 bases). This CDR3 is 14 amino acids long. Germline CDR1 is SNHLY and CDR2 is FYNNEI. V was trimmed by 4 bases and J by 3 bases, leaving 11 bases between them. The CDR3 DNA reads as TGTGCCAGCAGTGGGGATAGCGAGACAGATACGCAGTATTTT. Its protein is CASSGDSETDTQYF.

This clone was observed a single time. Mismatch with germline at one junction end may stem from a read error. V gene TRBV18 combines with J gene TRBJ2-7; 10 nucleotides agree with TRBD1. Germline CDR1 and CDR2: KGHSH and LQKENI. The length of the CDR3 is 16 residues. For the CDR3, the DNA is TGTGCCAACTCACCAAGGGGGACAGGGGCCAAGGACGAGCAGTACTTC. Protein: CANSPRGTGAKDEQYF.